Detailed here is one TCR beta chain. Its antigen is not known. The sample originates from a study of siplizumab effects on memory and regulatory T cells. General study findings and limits: Sequences below about 10^-5 frequency were poorly captured, and few alloreactive clones mapped to unstimulated subsets. Siplizumab produced a significant drop in alloreactive sequences attributable to unstimulated CD4+ memory cells.

This CDR3 contains 14 residues. Trimming removed 5 bases from V and 4 bases from J, with 12 bases in between. From germline, CDR1 is MNHNY and CDR2 SVGAGI (reference sequence). Only in-frame clones appear in the TCRdb table, and some are missing; sequencing was by immunoSEQ multiplex PCR. The repertoire consists of 90,000 to 150,000 clones, with 93% occurring once and the leading ten covering roughly 0.17%. The source is a human donor in good health. The material sequenced was non-Treg CD4+ T cells sorted from blood. The V and J genes are TRBV6-6 and TRBJ1-5, with a weak D call TRBD1 (6 bases). This CDR3 reads CASSRGTDNQPQHF. Written as DNA, the CDR3 is TGTGCCAGCAGTAGGGGGACGGATAATCAGCCCCAGCATTTT.